The 29 T cell receptor beta chains presented below share a single source sample, sequenced in a study of T cell clonotyping in hematopoietic cell transplantation. This table comes from immunoSEQ multiplex PCR, and its TCRdb copy is limited to in-frame clones, with some not included. The data hold approximately 8,700 clones, with 87% observed a single time. Sample time point: recipient sample about 28 days before transplant, after cytoreduction. The input for sequencing was peripheral blood mononuclear cells, taken before stem cell transplant. These receptors all stem from an older woman with acute myeloid leukemia. Some clones in this sample may be carry-over from other donors' samples.

The chain couples TRBV19 to TRBJ1-3; possibly TRBD1 for D (5 bases). CDR3 length equals 15 residues. Germline CDR1 LNHDA, CDR2 SQIVND (reference sequence). V gave up 3 bases and J gave up 2 bases, with 11 bases separating them. This CDR3 is CASSITGAPGNTIYF. DNA of the CDR3: TGTGCCAGTAGTATTACCGGGGCCCCTGGAAACACCATATATTTT.

This chain connects TRBV2 to TRBJ2-2; weak D call: TRBD2 (5 bases). V gave up 4 bases and J gave up 4 bases, with 13 bases separating them. Germline CDR1 SNHLY, CDR2 FYNNEI. The CDR3 contains 15 residues. The CDR3 reads CASSVSGISTGELFF. In DNA form, the CDR3 reads TGTGCCAGCAGTGTTTCGGGGATAAGCACCGGGGAGCTGTTTTTT.

In the case of this clone: A far larger clone is one base from this, pointing to a likely read error. Other DNA sequences within the sample encode an identical CDR3. The chain is built from TRBV10-1 and TRBJ2-3; the match to TRBD2 covers 14 bases. The CDR3 spans 16 residues. In germline, CDR1 is WNHNN, CDR2 SYGVQD (reference sequence). The junction had 4 bases not matched to a gene; V was cut back by 4 bases and J by 4 bases. The CDR3 nucleotides are TGCGCCAGCAGTGGGGGGACTAGCGGGAGATCAGATACGCAGTATTTT. This sequence encodes CASSGGTSGRSDTQYF.

This clone came up a few times. V and J are TRBV7-2 and TRBJ1-1; the D gene is possibly TRBD1 (6 bases). The CDR3 runs to 16 residues. Germline assignment: CDR1 SGHTA and CDR2 FQGNSA. Trimming left V 3 bases short and J 1 base short, with 15 bases between. The CDR3 spells CASSFVGGRGNTEAFF. CDR3 DNA sequence: TGTGCCAGCAGCTTTGTGGGGGGCCGGGGGAACACTGAAGCTTTCTTT.

This clone was seen only once. The chain couples TRBV6-5 to TRBJ2-7, with 7 bases matching TRBD1. With V trimmed by 2 bases and J by 3 bases, 4 bases remained unmatched. Germline values: CDR1 MNHEY, CDR2 SVGAGI. CDR3 length equals 14 residues. This CDR3 is CASSYAHRGYEQYF. CDR3 in DNA: TGTGCCAGCAGTTACGCCCACAGGGGCTACGAGCAGTACTTC.

The V call is TRBV7-3, the J call TRBJ2-1; the D gene is possibly TRBD2 (5 bases). Trimming took off 5 bases at V and 2 bases at J, with 16 bases between the two ends. Germline CDR1 and CDR2: SGHTA and FQGTGA. The CDR3 sequence is 16 residues long. DNA of the CDR3: TGTGCCAGCAGCCAGAGAATCGGGAACCCCTACAATGAGCAGTTCTTC. This encodes CASSQRIGNPYNEQFF.

This chain joins TRBV2 and TRBJ1-5, with 8 bases identical to TRBD1. Germline V lookup: CDR1 SNHLY, CDR2 FYNNEI. Trimming took 6 bases from V and 5 from J; bases not matched to a gene: 12. This CDR3 contains 16 residues. This CDR3 is CASSKDRDRLDQPQHF. The CDR3 region has the DNA TGTGCCAGCAGCAAGGACCGGGACAGGTTGGATCAGCCCCAGCATTTT.

This chain links TRBV11-2 with TRBJ1-2; D gene unclear. CDR3 length equals 13 residues. Germline loops: CDR1 SGHAT, CDR2 FQNNGV. Trimming took off 6 bases at V and 4 bases at J, with 12 bases between the two ends. The CDR3 DNA is TGTGCCAGCAGTCCCGACCTCGGCTATGGCTACACCTTC. It codes for CASSPDLGYGYTF. Drawing the rest from reference TRBV11-2 and TRBJ1-2, the complete variable domain is EAGVAQSPRYKIIEKRQSVAFWCNPISGHATLYWYQQILGQGPKLLIQFQNNGVVDDSQLPKDRFSAERLKGVDSTLKIQPAKLEDSAVYLCASSPDLGYGYTFGSGTRLTVV.

The chain links TRBV5-5 to TRBJ1-2; TRBD1 agrees at 8 bases. The CDR3 length is 13 residues. The ends lost 4 bases at V and 3 bases at J; junction bases unmatched: 2. Germline V CDR1 and CDR2: SGHKS, YYEKEE (reference sequence). CDR3 amino acids: CASSPDRDYGYTF. As DNA, the CDR3 is TGTGCCAGCAGCCCGGACAGGGACTATGGCTACACCTTC.

V is TRBV10-3 and J is TRBJ2-7; D gene uncertain. Trimming shortened V by 0 bases and J by 1 base, and 7 bases separated the two germline ends. The CDR3 length is 14 residues. Germline assignment: CDR1 ENHRY and CDR2 SYGVKD. CDR3 region: CAISESFPSYEQYF. The CDR3, as DNA: TGTGCCATCAGTGAGTCTTTCCCTTCCTACGAGCAGTACTTC.

The V call is TRBV7-8, the J call TRBJ1-1, with D maybe TRBD1 (5 bases). Germline loops: CDR1 SGHVS, CDR2 FQNEAQ. This CDR3 region has 20 residues. V was pared by 2 bases and J by 1 base, with 26 bases between. CDR3 DNA: TGTGCCAGCAGCTTAAGAGTCGGCAGGGCTCACGTCAATTCGAACACTGAAGCTTTCTTT. It yields the protein CASSLRVGRAHVNSNTEAFF.

The gene calls are TRBV4-1 and TRBJ1-1, with a tentative D call TRBD1 (5 bases). Germline V gene sequence: CDR1 MGHRA, CDR2 YSYEKL. The CDR3 runs to 13 residues. The ends were cut back, 0 bases at V and 8 bases at J, with 10 bases in the middle. The CDR3, as DNA: TGCGCCAGCAGCCAAGACGGGGCTGGGGAAGCTTTCTTT. Translation gives CASSQDGAGEAFF.

The V gene is TRBV28, the J gene TRBJ1-2, with D uncertain. Germline V gives CDR1 MDHEN, CDR2 SYDVKM. This CDR3 has 10 amino acids. Trimming took 8 bases from V and 5 from J, leaving 6 bases between them. CDR3 sequence reads: CASYYYGYTF. The CDR3 DNA sequence: TGTGCCAGCTACTATTATGGCTACACCTTC.

The genes are TRBV6-1 and TRBJ1-1; D gene ambiguous. V lost 6 bases to trimming and J lost 3 bases, with 14 bases between them. CDR1 is MNHNS, CDR2 SASEGT, per germline. CDR3 length equals 14 residues. DNA of the CDR3: TGTGCCAGCAGAGCCGGACCGGAAGACACTGAAGCTTTCTTT. Translated: CASRAGPEDTEAFF.

The CDR3 here is CASKTGAGEAFF. The CDR3 coding sequence is TGTGCCAGCAAGACAGGGGCCGGGGAAGCTTTCTTT. The rearrangement links TRBV6-1 to TRBJ1-1; 8 bases align to TRBD1. With 7 bases clipped from V and 8 bases from J, the junction kept 6 bases outside the gene matches. Germline CDR1 and CDR2: MNHNS and SASEGT. CDR3 length equals 12 residues.

The gene calls are TRBV7-2 and TRBJ1-1; the D is unclear. This CDR3 comprises 17 residues. Trimming took 2 bases from V and 1 from J, leaving 17 bases between them. Germline loops: CDR1 SGHTA, CDR2 FQGNSA. DNA of the CDR3: TGTGCCAGCAGCTTAAGTTCGGGCGGAGGGCCGAACACTGAAGCTTTCTTT. Protein sequence: CASSLSSGGGPNTEAFF.

J is TRBJ1-2 and V is TRBV6-5; 8 nucleotides align to TRBD1. This CDR3 has 15 residues. Trimming took 1 base from V and 4 from J; bases not matched to a gene: 5. CDR1 is MNHEY, CDR2 SVGAGI, per germline. The CDR3: CASSYYGQGTYGYTF. DNA of the CDR3: TGTGCCAGCAGTTACTACGGACAGGGTACCTATGGCTACACCTTC.

V and J are TRBV29-1 and TRBJ2-5; TRBD2 is a possible D gene (5 bases). Germline V lookup: CDR1 SQVTM, CDR2 ANQGSEA. The CDR3 spans 13 residues. Trimming took off 6 bases at V and 2 bases at J, with 13 bases between the two ends. This CDR3 is CSVLAGVQETQYF. The CDR3 nucleotides read TGCAGCGTCCTCGCCGGGGTGCAAGAGACCCAGTACTTC.

The rearrangement links TRBV19 to TRBJ2-1; the match to TRBD2 covers 7 bases. The CDR3 loop spans 14 amino acids. Germline V gene lookup returns CDR1 LNHDA and CDR2 SQIVND (reference sequence). V shed 6 bases and J 0 bases; nucleotides not matched to a gene: 2. CDR3 DNA: TGTGCCAGTAGGGGCGGGAGCTCCTACAATGAGCAGTTCTTC. It yields the protein CASRGGSSYNEQFF.

V is TRBV11-2 and J is TRBJ2-7; no reliable D call. The germline V and J ends were trimmed by 6 bases and 5 bases, with 11 bases remaining between them. The CDR3 contains 12 residues. Germline V gene lookup returns CDR1 SGHAT and CDR2 FQNNGV. The CDR3 is CASSTGWDEQYV. The CDR3 coding sequence is TGTGCCAGCAGTACGGGCTGGGACGAGCAGTACGTC.

The chain is built from TRBV13 and TRBJ2-7, with 15 bases lining up with TRBD2. The V segment lost 4 bases and the J segment 7 bases; nucleotides outside the gene matches: 2. The CDR3 extends over 14 amino acids. CDR1 PRHDT and CDR2 FYEKMQ come from the germline V gene (reference sequence). CDR3 nucleotides: TGTGCCAGCAGCTCGGGACTAGCGGGAGGTGAGCAGTACTTC. Residues: CASSSGLAGGEQYF.

This chain connects TRBV27 to TRBJ1-5; D might be TRBD1 (5 bases). Trimming removed 6 bases at V and 6 bases at J, with 24 bases between. CDR1 and CDR2 from the germline V gene are MNHEY and SMNVEV (reference sequence). The CDR3 covers 17 residues. The CDR3 nucleotides read TGTGCCAGCAGATTACTCGGGGCCCCAGGGTCCCCTCAGCCCCAGCATTTT. Its protein product is CASRLLGAPGSPQPQHF.

V is TRBV7-9 and J is TRBJ2-7; 9 positions match TRBD2. The CDR3 is 15 residues long. The V segment lost 1 base and the J segment 5 bases; nucleotides outside the gene matches: 6. Germline V CDR1 and CDR2: SEHNR, FQNEAQ (reference sequence). CDR3 bases: TGTGCCAGCAGCTTAGGTAGCGGGAGTCTGAACGAGCAGTACTTC. Residues: CASSLGSGSLNEQYF.

The chain carries TRBV11-2 and TRBJ2-2; no reliable D call. Germline V CDR1 and CDR2: SGHAT, FQNNGV. This CDR3 spans 13 amino acids. V lost 3 bases and J lost 7, with 9 bases in between. The DNA of the CDR3 is TGTGCCAGCAGCTTGGGTTGGGACGGGGAGCTGTTTTTT. It yields the protein CASSLGWDGELFF.

This chain uses TRBV23-1 with TRBJ2-2; 10 bases map to TRBD2. TRBV23-1 is known as an ORF, though its function is uncertain. The CDR3 runs to 16 residues. Trimming took 3 bases from V and 6 from J; bases not matched to a gene: 7. The CDR3 DNA reads as TGCGCCAGCAGTCACCTCAGCGGGAGGGCCGCCGGGGAGCTGTTTTTT. Amino acid sequence: CASSHLSGRAAGELFF.

V gene TRBV7-8 combines with J gene TRBJ1-5; D is ambiguous. CDR3 length: 15 residues. CDR1 is SGHVS and CDR2 is FQNEAQ in the germline V gene. The germline V and J ends were trimmed by 1 base and 1 base, with 8 bases remaining between them. The CDR3 here is CASSLGRQSNQPQHF. The CDR3 DNA reads TGTGCCAGCAGCTTAGGCAGGCAAAGCAATCAGCCCCAGCATTTT. Filled out from reference TRBV7-8 and TRBJ1-5, the complete variable domain reads GAGVSQSPRYKVAKRGQDVALRCDPISGHVSLFWYQQALGQGPEFLTYFQNEAQLDKSGLPSDRFFAERPEGSVSTLKIQRTQQEDSAVYLCASSLGRQSNQPQHFGDGTRLSIL.

The rearrangement uses TRBV29-1 and TRBJ2-3; TRBD2 agrees at 11 bases. Germline V gene data show CDR1 as SQVTM and CDR2 as ANQGSEA. This CDR3 comprises 16 residues. The trim removed 0 bases at V and 1 base at J, leaving 3 bases unmatched. CDR3 DNA sequence: TGCAGCGTTGAAGACCCGGGACTAGCGGGCACAGATACGCAGTATTTT. Residues: CSVEDPGLAGTDTQYF.

This clone has just one count. The V gene is TRBV20-1, the J gene TRBJ1-1; no firm D call. CDR3 size: 11 residues. Germline CDR1 is DFQATT and CDR2 is SNEGSKA (reference sequence). The V gene lost 3 bases and the J gene lost 10 bases, with 12 bases spanning the gap. The CDR3 sequence is CSARVNGGAFF. As DNA, the CDR3 is TGCAGTGCTAGGGTCAATGGCGGAGCTTTCTTT.

The CDR3 sequence is CASSQSTGINTEAFF. CDR3 nucleotides: TGTGCCAGCAGCCAGTCGACAGGGATAAACACTGAAGCTTTCTTT. This chain joins TRBV4-2 and TRBJ1-1; the match to TRBD1 covers 7 bases. The V gene end was trimmed by 3 bases and the J gene end by 2 bases; junction bases not matched to a gene: 6. This CDR3 is 15 amino acids long. The germline CDR1 and CDR2 sequences are LGHNA and YNFKEQ.